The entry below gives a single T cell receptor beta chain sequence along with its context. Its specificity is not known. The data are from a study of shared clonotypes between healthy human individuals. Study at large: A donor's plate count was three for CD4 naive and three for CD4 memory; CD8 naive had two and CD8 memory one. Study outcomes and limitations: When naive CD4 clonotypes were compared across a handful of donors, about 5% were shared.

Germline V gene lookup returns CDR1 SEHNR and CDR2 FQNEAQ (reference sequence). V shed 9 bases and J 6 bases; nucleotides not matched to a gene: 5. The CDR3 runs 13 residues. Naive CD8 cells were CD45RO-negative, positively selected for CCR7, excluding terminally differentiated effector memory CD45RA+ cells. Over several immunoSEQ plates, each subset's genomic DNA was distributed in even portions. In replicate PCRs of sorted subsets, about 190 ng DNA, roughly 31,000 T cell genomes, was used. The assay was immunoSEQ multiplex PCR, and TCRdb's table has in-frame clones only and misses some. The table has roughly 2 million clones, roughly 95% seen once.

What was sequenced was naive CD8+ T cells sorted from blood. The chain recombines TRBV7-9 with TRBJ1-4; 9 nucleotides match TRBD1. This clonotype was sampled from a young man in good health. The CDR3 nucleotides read TGTGCCAGTAAACAGGGGGCGGATGAAAAACTGTTTTTT. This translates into CASKQGADEKLFF.